This T cell receptor (beta chain) comes out of a study of blood T cell repertoires in COVID-19. Looking at the study overall: Nucleic acid was either cDNA or gDNA, and it came from T cells, B-cell-depleted T cells, or PBMCs.

There are 16 residues in the CDR3. V shed 4 bases and J 4 bases; nucleotides not matched to a gene: 8. CDR1 and CDR2 from the germline V gene are SGHTA and FQGTGA. Those enrolled, adults aged roughly 18 to 89 years, came from about 24 US areas. Only in-frame clones appear in the TCRdb table, and some are missing; sequencing was by immunoSEQ multiplex PCR. The data hold approximately 260,000 clones, with 80% to 90% observed a single time. V gene TRBV7-3 combines with J gene TRBJ2-3, with TRBD1 matching 10 bases. This TCR derives from a young man with acute COVID-19. The sample comprised PBMCs or T cells enriched from blood (not recorded which). The CDR3 is CASSSSPGQGSDTQYF. The CDR3 bases are TGTGCCAGCAGCTCGAGCCCGGGACAGGGGTCAGATACGCAGTATTTT.